This TCR beta chain was sequenced during a study of T cells after yellow fever vaccination. This clonotype was found a few times. The target antigen is unknown. Findings of the study overall: Re-detected after boosting: most primary clones, 96% of CD4 and about 85% of CD8.

Between the trimmed V and J ends, which lost 3 bases and 0 bases, there was a span of 6 bases. The CDR3 spans 15 residues. Germline loops: CDR1 LGHNA, CDR2 YSLEER. TCRdb re-derived calls from the 5' RACE reads in MiXCR, one entry per CDR3 protein. The sample shows some 250,000 distinct CDR3 sequences, approximately 3.5% of them seen only once. The TCR sequence derives from a young man who received the YFV17D yellow fever vaccine. The specimen was PBMCs, collected 15 days after the yellow fever booster vaccination. The rearrangement uses TRBV4-3 and TRBJ2-6; D not certain. The CDR3 loop reads CASSHPSSGANVLTF. CDR3 DNA: TGCGCCAGCAGCCATCCGAGCTCTGGGGCCAACGTCCTGACTTTC.